Listed here are 5 T cell receptor beta chains from one sample, sequenced in a study of blood T cell repertoires in COVID-19. Clones were sequenced by immunoSEQ multiplex PCR, and TCRdb holds only the in-frame ones, with some missing. The sample records fewer than 300,000 clones, over 75% being singletons. The sequenced material came from peripheral blood. The receptors come from a man between 45 and 60 years old with COVID-19, enrolled during active disease.

V and J are TRBV4-2 and TRBJ2-3, with 7 bases lining up with TRBD1. The trim removed 0 bases at V and 4 bases at J, leaving 7 bases unmatched. This CDR3 comprises 16 residues. The germline gives CDR1 LGHNA, CDR2 YNFKEQ. The CDR3: CASSQEVRTGADTQYF. As DNA, the CDR3 is TGTGCCAGCAGCCAAGAAGTGAGAACAGGGGCAGATACGCAGTATTTT.

The chain has TRBV6-2 or TRBV6-3 and TRBJ1-6; D is unclear. The CDR3 is 18 amino acids. With 5 bases removed from V and 9 bases from J, the gap between germline ends came to 26 bases. Germline V lookup: CDR1 MNHEY, CDR2 SVGEGT. CDR3 in amino acids: CASSTHEGTLGLGSPLHF. In nucleotides, the CDR3 is TGTGCCAGCAGTACCCACGAGGGTACCCTTGGGCTTGGTTCACCCCTCCACTTT.

The rearrangement uses TRBV9 and TRBJ2-5; 7 bases are shared with TRBD2. The CDR3 spans 14 residues. V was pared by 4 bases and J by 1 base, with 4 bases of the junction left unmatched. Germline V gives CDR1 SGDLS, CDR2 YYNGEE. Written as DNA, the CDR3 is TGTGCCAGCAGCCCCTGGGGGGGCCAAGAGACCCAGTACTTC. This translates into CASSPWGGQETQYF.

This CDR3 reads CASSQAGGSGEQYF. CDR3 DNA sequence: TGTGCCAGCAGCCAAGCGGGGGGGAGTGGCGAGCAGTACTTC. This rearrangement joins TRBV7-2 to TRBJ2-7; 10 bases align to TRBD2. CDR1 and CDR2 from the germline V gene are SGHTA and FQGNSA. The CDR3 runs to 14 residues. J gave up 6 bases and V 5 bases, and 7 bases lay outside the gene matches.

The J gene is TRBJ2-5, the V gene TRBV3-1 (or the pseudogene TRBV3-2); D unresolved. The ends were cut back, 0 bases at V and 5 bases at J, with 7 bases in the middle. The CDR3 is 13 residues long. Germline V CDR1 and CDR2: LGHDT, YNNKEL (reference sequence). The CDR3 is CASSQELEETQYF. The CDR3 coding sequence is TGTGCCAGCAGCCAAGAACTCGAGGAGACCCAGTACTTC.